The sequence of this T cell receptor (beta chain) was determined in a study of cytomegalovirus exposure and HLA in healthy donors. Overall study findings and caveats: Accurate HLA-A and HLA-B prediction from TCR beta sequences was reported for most subjects. At a 0.05 false discovery rate, a later analysis found approximately 15,000 TCR beta sequences to be associated with HLA alleles.

A note on this clone: Its antigen is unknown.

Germline V gene sequence: CDR1 MNHNS, CDR2 SASEGT. Germline trimming cut 4 bases from V and 7 bases from J; bases unmatched to any gene: 13. The CDR3 is 17 amino acids. Primers: 60 Vbeta forward and 13 Jbeta reverse. Profiled with immunoSEQ multiplex PCR; TCRdb holds only in-frame clones, not every one. The listing contains around 78,000 clones. Material for sequencing was PBMCs. The sequence was obtained from a man aged 18 to 29 in good health and CMV-seropositive. The chain uses TRBV6-1 and TRBJ2-2, with 9 bases that match TRBD1. CDR3 amino acids: CASSVPEQGAVRGELFF. The CDR3 DNA reads TGTGCCAGCAGTGTGCCTGAACAGGGGGCGGTTCGCGGGGAGCTGTTTTTT.